These 23 T cell receptor beta chains came from one sample sequenced in a study of blood T cell repertoires in COVID-19. Only in-frame clones appear in the TCRdb table, and some are missing; sequencing was by immunoSEQ multiplex PCR. Of some 250,000 clones in the sample, about nine tenths were seen once. The sequenced sample was peripheral blood. These receptors were collected from a man in his 60s with acute or convalescent COVID-19.

The chain employs TRBV19 and TRBJ1-5, with D possibly matching TRBD1 (5 bases). This CDR3 is built from 19 residues. CDR1 LNHDA and CDR2 SQIVND come from the germline V gene (reference sequence). The germline V and J ends were trimmed by 5 bases and 0 bases, with 23 bases remaining between them. DNA for the CDR3: TGTGCCAGTAGTGTATTCACAGGTCCCGAAGGGTATAGCAATCAGCCCCAGCATTTT. Protein product: CASSVFTGPEGYSNQPQHF.

This sequence joins TRBV6-5 and TRBJ1-6, with D perhaps TRBD1 (6 bases). Trimming took off 6 bases at V and 10 bases at J, with 13 bases between the two ends. CDR3 length: 13 residues. CDR1 and CDR2 from the germline V gene are MNHEY and SVGAGI. The CDR3 nucleotides are TGTGCCAGCAGCCCCTACAGGGAATCACCCCTCCACTTT. Protein: CASSPYRESPLHF.

Only one count was recorded for this clone. The V and J genes are TRBV19 and TRBJ1-1; D unclear. V lost 3 bases, J lost 4 bases, and 21 bases lay in between. The CDR3 spans 17 residues. CDR1 is LNHDA and CDR2 is SQIVND in the germline V gene (reference sequence). CDR3 DNA sequence: TGTGCCAGTAGTATTTATTCCTCAAGTGGCGGGAGCACTGAAGCTTTCTTT. It codes for CASSIYSSSGGSTEAFF. The full variable domain, completed using reference TRBV19 and TRBJ1-1, is DGGITQSPKYLFRKEGQNVTLSCEQNLNHDAMYWYRQDPGQGLRLIYYSQIVNDFQKGDIAEGYSVSREKKESFPLTVTSAQKNPTAFYLCASSIYSSSGGSTEAFFGQGTRLTVV.

V and J are TRBV6-5 and TRBJ2-3, with D perhaps TRBD1 (6 bases). V lost 8 bases and J lost 1, with 10 bases in between. CDR3 size: 13 residues. CDR1 MNHEY and CDR2 SVGAGI come from the germline V gene. This CDR3 reads CASGDTRTDTQYF. CDR3 DNA sequence: TGTGCCAGCGGGGACACCCGCACAGATACGCAGTATTTT.

J is TRBJ2-5 and V is TRBV6-1, with unresolved D. The CDR3 runs 12 residues. Germline loops: CDR1 MNHNS, CDR2 SASEGT. Trimming left V 3 bases short and J 5 bases short, with 7 bases between. CDR3 nucleotides: TGTGCCAGCAGTGATCTCGCGGAGACCCAGTACTTC. Translated: CASSDLAETQYF.

This chain joins TRBV2 and TRBJ2-2; D is possibly TRBD2 (5 bases). The V gene's germline CDR1 is SNHLY and CDR2 FYNNEI. Between the trimmed V and J ends, which lost 8 bases and 0 bases, there was a span of 10 bases. The CDR3 is 14 residues long. CDR3 nucleotides: TGTGCCAGCGAGGGTACTGCGAACACCGGGGAGCTGTTTTTT. This encodes CASEGTANTGELFF.

The chain carries TRBV4-2 and TRBJ1-1, with D unclear. Germline V CDR1 and CDR2: LGHNA, YNFKEQ. CDR3 size: 14 residues. Trimming took 4 bases from V and 6 from J, leaving 15 bases between them. CDR3 amino acids: CASSLNTGSSEAFF. The CDR3 region has the DNA TGTGCCAGCAGCCTCAATACCGGGAGTTCTGAAGCTTTCTTT.

This chain uses TRBV15 with TRBJ2-7; the D is unclear. Per the germline V gene, CDR1 is LNHNV and CDR2 is YYDKDF (reference sequence). Trimming stripped 2 bases from V and 4 bases from J, with 6 bases between. The CDR3 length is 12 residues. CDR3 region: CATSRTAYEQYF. CDR3 nucleotide sequence: TGTGCCACCAGCAGAACAGCATACGAGCAGTACTTC.

V gene TRBV7-2 combines with J gene TRBJ2-3; D may be TRBD1 (6 bases). The V gene lost 2 bases and the J gene lost 5 bases, with 11 bases spanning the gap. CDR3 length: 14 residues. Germline CDR1 is SGHTA and CDR2 is FQGNSA. CDR3 sequence (DNA): TGTGCCAGCAGCTTAAATGGACAGCGAGATACGCAGTATTTT. The encoded protein is CASSLNGQRDTQYF.

The rearrangement links TRBV4-2 to TRBJ1-4; 7 bases align to TRBD1. This CDR3 has 15 amino acids. Per the germline V gene, CDR1 is LGHNA and CDR2 is YNFKEQ. Germline trimming cut 4 bases from V and 6 bases from J; bases unmatched to any gene: 8. The CDR3 DNA reads TGTGCCAGCAGCCGCGCCTACACAGGGGATGAAAAACTGTTTTTT. Amino acids: CASSRAYTGDEKLFF.

As regards this clone: Sequence at one end of the junction differs from germline and may be a read error. The rearrangement joins TRBV7-7 to TRBJ2-5; 11 positions match TRBD2. There are 15 residues in the CDR3. CDR1 is SSHAT, CDR2 FNYEAQ, per germline (reference sequence). DNA of the CDR3: TGTGCTAGCAGCCCGGGGACTAGCGGTCAAGAGACCCAGTACTTC. Its protein is CASSPGTSGQETQYF.

The table lists this clone with a count of one. The rearrangement links TRBV7-6 to TRBJ1-5; TRBD1 agrees at 8 bases. The length of the CDR3 is 15 residues. Germline loops: CDR1 SGHVS, CDR2 FNYEAQ. The ends lost 5 bases at V and 4 bases at J; junction bases unmatched: 7. DNA of the CDR3: TGTGCCAGCAGCGCCCGACAGGGGAAGAATCAGCCCCAGCATTTT. Amino acids: CASSARQGKNQPQHF. Using reference TRBV7-6 and TRBJ1-5 for the parts outside the CDR3, the full variable domain is GAGVSQSPRYKVTKRGQDVALRCDPISGHVSLYWYRQALGQGPEFLTYFNYEAQQDKSGLPNDRFSAERPEGSISTLTIQRTEQRDSAMYRCASSARQGKNQPQHFGDGTRLSIL.

The V gene is TRBV6-1, the J gene TRBJ1-3; possible D gene TRBD1, 6 bases. The CDR3 runs 15 residues. Per the germline V gene, CDR1 is MNHNS and CDR2 is SASEGT. Trimming removed 3 bases from V and 3 bases from J, with 12 bases in between. The DNA of the CDR3 is TGTGCCAGCAGTGATTGGGGGGGCGGTGGAAACACCATATATTTT. Translation: CASSDWGGGGNTIYF.

J is TRBJ1-4 and V is TRBV7-9; unclear D gene. V was pared by 3 bases and J by 0 bases, with 5 bases between. Germline V lookup: CDR1 SEHNR, CDR2 FQNEAQ (reference sequence). This CDR3 is 14 amino acids long. CDR3 amino acids: CASSFGTTNEKLFF. For the CDR3, the DNA is TGTGCCAGCAGCTTCGGGACAACTAATGAAAAACTGTTTTTT.

The chain employs TRBV7-2 and TRBJ1-2; D remains unclear. Germline CDR1 SGHTA, CDR2 FQGNSA. V was shortened by 5 bases and J by 1 base, with 11 bases between the two germline ends. The length of the CDR3 is 14 residues. The CDR3 DNA is TGTGCCAGCAGCATCGACGGGAATAACTATGGCTACACCTTC. This encodes CASSIDGNNYGYTF.

The chain joins TRBV10-3 to TRBJ1-1; TRBD1 matches 8 bases. V shed 8 bases, J shed 2 bases, and the junction held 10 bases outside the gene matches. CDR3 length: 15 residues. CDR1 ENHRY and CDR2 SYGVKD come from the germline V gene. This CDR3 reads CAIADGTGINTEAFF. The CDR3 DNA follows: TGTGCCATCGCTGACGGGACAGGAATAAACACTGAAGCTTTCTTT.

The chain couples TRBV24-1 to TRBJ1-4; 10 bases align to TRBD1. With 3 bases clipped from V and 4 bases from J, the junction kept 4 bases outside the gene matches. This CDR3 is built from 16 residues. Germline CDR1 reads KGHDR; CDR2 reads SFDVKD. The CDR3 reads CATSDTRDRGNEKLFF. The CDR3 bases are TGTGCCACCAGTGATACCCGGGACAGGGGTAATGAAAAACTGTTTTTT.

The rearrangement links TRBV3-1 (or the pseudogene TRBV3-2) to TRBJ1-1; the match to TRBD1 covers 7 bases. The CDR3 extends over 13 amino acids. The V gene end was trimmed by 4 bases and the J gene end by 5 bases; junction bases not matched to a gene: 4. Germline V lookup: CDR1 LGHDT, CDR2 YNNKEL (reference sequence). CDR3 amino acids: CASSLLGQTEAFF. The CDR3 nucleotides are TGTGCCAGCAGCCTATTGGGACAGACTGAAGCTTTCTTT.

This clone has just a few counts. The chain employs TRBV9 and TRBJ2-7; D not resolved. CDR3 length: 14 amino acids. Germline V gene lookup returns CDR1 SGDLS and CDR2 YYNGEE. Trimming took 0 bases from V and 6 from J, leaving 13 bases between them. The CDR3 protein is CASSVDHYPSEQYF. The CDR3 nucleotides read TGTGCCAGCAGCGTAGATCACTATCCCTCCGAGCAGTACTTC.

The rearrangement uses TRBV4-2 and TRBJ2-5, with 8 bases aligning to TRBD2. This CDR3 spans 15 amino acids. The germline CDR1 and CDR2 sequences are LGHNA and YNFKEQ. V gave up 4 bases and J gave up 1 base; unmatched junction bases: 5. The CDR3 region is CASSPREGGQETQYF. The CDR3 DNA follows: TGTGCCAGCAGCCCTCGGGAGGGCGGCCAAGAGACCCAGTACTTC.

This chain links TRBV7-2 with TRBJ2-3, with 12 bases aligning to TRBD2. Looked up from germline, CDR1 is SGHTA and CDR2 is FQGNSA. Germline trimming cut 5 bases from V and 9 bases from J; bases unmatched to any gene: 9. The CDR3 is 15 residues long. Here the CDR3 reads CASSPPTSGSRTQYF. DNA for the CDR3: TGTGCCAGCAGCCCCCCGACTAGCGGGAGTAGAACGCAGTATTTT.

The CDR3 is CASGTGDSYEQYF. CDR3 sequence (DNA): TGTGCCAGCGGAACGGGGGATTCCTACGAGCAGTACTTC. V gene TRBV9 combines with J gene TRBJ2-7, with a weak D call TRBD2 (6 bases). V shed 7 bases and J shed 1 base, with 12 bases lying between them. This CDR3 region has 13 residues. Germline CDR1 SGDLS, CDR2 YYNGEE.

This clone was found once. The J gene is TRBJ2-1, the V gene TRBV7-3; 7 bases fit TRBD2. Germline-derived CDR1 and CDR2 are SGHTA and FQGTGA. V dropped 4 bases and J dropped 2; count of bases not matched to a gene: 5. The CDR3 extends over 15 amino acids. CDR3 sequence reads: CASSSPGTTYNEQFF. DNA of the CDR3: TGTGCCAGCAGCTCCCCCGGGACTACCTACAATGAGCAGTTCTTC. Drawing the rest from reference TRBV7-3 and TRBJ2-1, the complete variable domain is GAGVSQTPSNKVTEKGKYVELRCDPISGHTALYWYRQSLGQGPEFLIYFQGTGAADDSGLPNDRFFAVRPEGSVSTLKIQRTERGDSAVYLCASSSPGTTYNEQFFGPGTRLTVL.